Shown below are 25 T cell receptor beta chains from a single sample sequenced in a study of blood T cell repertoires in COVID-19. TCRdb keeps only in-frame clones here, not all; method: immunoSEQ multiplex PCR. The sample lists roughly 250,000 clones, about 80% seen once, with 3% to 4% in the top ten. Sequenced input: PBMCs or T cells enriched from blood (not recorded which). Receptor source: a woman between 40 and 50 years old who had been exposed to COVID-19.

The chain joins TRBV4-1 to TRBJ1-4, with D uncertain. Trimming cost V 1 base and J 5 bases, with 11 bases left between them. The CDR3 spans 15 residues. Germline CDR1 reads MGHRA; CDR2 reads YSYEKL. CDR3 loop: CASSQAEQSNEKLFF. In DNA form, the CDR3 reads TGCGCCAGCAGCCAAGCAGAACAGTCGAATGAAAAACTGTTTTTT.

V gene TRBV13 combines with J gene TRBJ1-6; TRBD1 might be the D (5 bases). CDR1 and CDR2 (germline): PRHDT, FYEKMQ (reference sequence). CDR3 length: 15 residues. V shed 8 bases and J shed 6 bases, with 17 bases lying between them. The CDR3 region is CASEVGRVFNSPLHF. The CDR3 DNA follows: TGTGCCAGCGAGGTCGGCAGGGTTTTTAATTCACCCCTCCACTTT.

The chain carries TRBV4-1 and TRBJ2-3; D is perhaps TRBD1 (5 bases). The length of the CDR3 is 16 residues. V lost 1 base, J lost 3 bases, and 14 bases lay in between. CDR1 and CDR2 from the germline V gene are MGHRA and YSYEKL. The chain's CDR3 is CASSQGEGVGTDTQYF. CDR3 sequence (DNA): TGCGCCAGCAGCCAAGGGGAAGGGGTCGGAACAGATACGCAGTATTTT.

The chain is built from TRBV7-2 and TRBJ2-7; 7 positions agree with TRBD2. The junction had 5 bases not matched to a gene; V was cut back by 1 base and J by 2 bases. CDR3 length: 15 residues. CDR1 and CDR2 from the germline V gene are SGHTA and FQGNSA. The CDR3 sequence is CASSLVSGEAYEQYF. CDR3 sequence (DNA): TGTGCCAGCAGCTTAGTAAGCGGGGAGGCCTACGAGCAGTACTTC.

This clone has more than one count but fewer than ten. The chain joins TRBV30 to TRBJ2-4, with D perhaps TRBD2 (5 bases). The V and J ends lost 0 bases and 1 base respectively, with 13 bases between them. Germline CDR1 GTSNPN, CDR2 SVGIG (reference sequence). The CDR3 sequence is 16 residues long. As DNA, the CDR3 is TGTGCCTGGAGTGTCCGGGATTCTCGGGCCAAAAACATTCAGTACTTC. It encodes CAWSVRDSRAKNIQYF.

J is TRBJ2-7 and V is TRBV21-1; the D call of TRBD1 is as the table states it, not checked on the DNA. TRBV21-1 is a recognized pseudogene. The CDR3 has 17 residues. This CDR3 reads CASSKAPKETGTYEQYF. In nucleotides, the CDR3 is TGTGCCAGCAGCAAAGCCCCTAAGGAGACAGGGACCTACGAGCAGTACTTC.

As regards this clone: One junction end disagrees with the germline gene, perhaps due to a read error. The chain has TRBV19 and TRBJ1-1; TRBD1 matches at 7 bases. The CDR3 contains 12 residues. Germline CDR1 reads LNHDA; CDR2 reads SQIVND (reference sequence). The chain's CDR3 is CASSIIGTAGIF. The CDR3 DNA reads as TGTGCCAGTAGTATCATTGGGACAGCGGGCATCTTT.

V usage is TRBV19 and J usage is TRBJ1-1, with D perhaps TRBD1 (6 bases). The V gene lost 10 bases and the J gene lost 4 bases, with 13 bases spanning the gap. The CDR3 is 12 residues long. Germline V lookup: CDR1 LNHDA, CDR2 SQIVND (reference sequence). The CDR3 region is CATGEGLTEAFF. In nucleotides, the CDR3 is TGTGCCACAGGGGAGGGGCTCACTGAAGCTTTCTTT.

Comments on this clone: Other DNA sequences from this sample encode an identical CDR3 as well. V is TRBV18 and J is TRBJ2-1; TRBD1 matches at 8 bases. This CDR3 region has 13 residues. V shed 3 bases, J shed 7 bases, and the junction held 2 bases outside the gene matches. Per germline, CDR1 KGHSH and CDR2 LQKENI. CDR3 sequence (DNA): TGTGCCAGCTCACCCCAGGGGGCGAATGAGCAGTTCTTC. Protein product: CASSPQGANEQFF.

The J gene is TRBJ1-2, the V gene TRBV28, with D possibly TRBD1 on 5 matching bases. The germline gives CDR1 MDHEN, CDR2 SYDVKM. V was shortened by 1 base and J by 6 bases, with 15 bases between the two germline ends. The CDR3 spans 15 residues. CDR3 region: CASSLSDTWADGYTF. In nucleotides, the CDR3 is TGTGCCAGCAGTTTATCGGACACCTGGGCGGATGGCTACACCTTC.

This chain connects TRBV18 to TRBJ1-6; D gene ambiguous. Trimming took off 4 bases at V and 0 bases at J, with 7 bases between the two ends. The CDR3 extends over 15 amino acids. Germline CDR1 KGHSH, CDR2 LQKENI. In DNA, the CDR3 is TGTGCCAGCTCACGTGATAGCTCCTATAATTCACCCCTCCACTTT. Its protein product is CASSRDSSYNSPLHF.

This clone was detected only once. The chain combines TRBV29-1 with TRBJ1-3; tentatively, D is TRBD1 (5 bases). Germline V gene lookup returns CDR1 SQVTM and CDR2 ANQGSEA. The V end lost 7 bases, the J end lost 0 bases, and 13 bases lay between the germline ends. This CDR3 region has 14 residues. The CDR3 region has the DNA TGCAGCGCCCTGGACACCATCTCTGGAAACACCATATATTTT. Protein sequence: CSALDTISGNTIYF.

Points on this clone: The same CDR3 is also encoded by other DNA sequences in this sample. The chain is built from TRBV18 and TRBJ1-5, with 7 bases lining up with TRBD1. The CDR3 runs to 16 residues. V trimming: 3 bases; J trimming: 1 base; junction bases outside the gene matches: 6. Germline CDR1 reads KGHSH; CDR2 reads LQKENI. As DNA, the CDR3 is TGTGCCAGCTCACCCGACAGGGCCGTAAGCAATCAGCCCCAGCATTTT. Translating it yields CASSPDRAVSNQPQHF.

The V call is TRBV2, the J call TRBJ2-6; 8 bases are a match to TRBD1. Germline values: CDR1 SNHLY, CDR2 FYNNEI. This CDR3 contains 14 residues. V dropped 8 bases and J dropped 4; count of bases not matched to a gene: 4. CDR3: CASGQGPGANVLTF. CDR3 in DNA: TGTGCCAGCGGACAGGGCCCCGGGGCCAACGTCCTGACTTTC.

The CDR3 is CASRSGGGDGYTF. In nucleotides, the CDR3 is TGTGCCAGCAGGTCGGGGGGAGGGGATGGCTACACCTTC. The rearrangement joins TRBV6-5 to TRBJ1-2, with D perhaps TRBD1 (5 bases). Germline V gives CDR1 MNHEY, CDR2 SVGAGI. This CDR3 spans 13 amino acids. The V end lost 6 bases, the J end lost 6 bases, and 14 bases lay between the germline ends.

The CDR3 nucleotides are TGTGCCAGTAGTATACGGGGGGGAAGCAATCAGCCCCAGCATTTT. Protein product: CASSIRGGSNQPQHF. This chain uses TRBV19 with TRBJ1-5; D perhaps matches TRBD1 (5 bases). Deletions cut 2 bases from V and 1 base from J, with 9 bases between. This CDR3 contains 15 residues. Looked up from germline, CDR1 is LNHDA and CDR2 is SQIVND (reference sequence).

This chain connects TRBV19 to TRBJ1-3; the D gene is possibly TRBD1 (6 bases). V was cut by 10 bases and J by 0 bases, with 16 bases left in between. The germline gives CDR1 LNHDA, CDR2 SQIVND (reference sequence). There are 15 residues in the CDR3. The CDR3 DNA reads TGTGCCACCACGGACAGCCCTTACTCTGGAAACACCATATATTTT. It yields the protein CATTDSPYSGNTIYF.

The V gene is TRBV18, the J gene TRBJ2-7; TRBD1 matches at 10 bases. V dropped 3 bases and J dropped 6; count of bases not matched to a gene: 8. This CDR3 contains 15 residues. Germline CDR1 and CDR2: KGHSH and LQKENI. In DNA form, the CDR3 reads TGTGCCAGCTCACCTCAAGGGACAGGGGAGTTCGAGCAGTACTTC. Residues: CASSPQGTGEFEQYF. Combining the CDR3 with reference TRBV18 and TRBJ2-7 gives the whole variable domain NAGVMQNPRHLVRRRGQEARLRCSPMKGHSHVYWYRQLPEEGLKFMVYLQKENIIDESGMPKERFSAEFPKEGPSILRIQQVVRGDSAAYFCASSPQGTGEFEQYFGPGTRLTVT.

The chain recombines TRBV19 with TRBJ1-2, with TRBD1 matching over 9 bases. CDR1 LNHDA and CDR2 SQIVND come from the germline V gene (reference sequence). Trimming cost V 5 bases and J 4 bases; bases outside gene matches: 8. The CDR3 is 15 amino acids. The CDR3 spells CASSVGTGTSYGYTF. The CDR3 nucleotides are TGTGCCAGTAGTGTCGGGACAGGGACGAGCTATGGCTACACCTTC. The whole variable domain, remainder taken from reference TRBV19 and TRBJ1-2, is DGGITQSPKYLFRKEGQNVTLSCEQNLNHDAMYWYRQDPGQGLRLIYYSQIVNDFQKGDIAEGYSVSREKKESFPLTVTSAQKNPTAFYLCASSVGTGTSYGYTFGSGTRLTVV.

This clone was counted a few times. The chain uses TRBV7-9 and TRBJ2-7, with D possibly TRBD1 on 5 matching bases. Looked up from germline, CDR1 is SEHNR and CDR2 is FQNEAQ (reference sequence). Trimming removed 6 bases from V and 6 bases from J, with 9 bases in between. This CDR3 is 11 amino acids long. The CDR3 region is CASRGLGEQYF. In nucleotides, the CDR3 is TGTGCCAGCAGGGGGCTGGGCGAGCAGTACTTC.

About this clone itself: Different DNA sequences within this sample yield the same CDR3. The chain links TRBV6-5 to TRBJ1-1, with TRBD1 matching over 8 bases. Germline V gene data show CDR1 as MNHEY and CDR2 as SVGAGI. This CDR3 contains 13 residues. With 4 bases clipped from V and 5 bases from J, the junction kept 3 bases outside the gene matches. The DNA for the CDR3 is TGTGCCAGCAGTTGGACAGGGCGGACTGAAGCTTTCTTT. Its protein is CASSWTGRTEAFF.

This chain joins TRBV9 and TRBJ2-7, with 11 bases that match TRBD1. J was trimmed by 6 bases and V by 4 bases; bases with no gene match: 9. There are 15 residues in the CDR3. Per the germline V gene, CDR1 is SGDLS and CDR2 is YYNGEE. The CDR3, as DNA: TGTGCCAGCAGCCCTAGACCGGGGACAGGGGGCGAGCAGTACTTC. Its translation is CASSPRPGTGGEQYF.

This chain joins TRBV9 and TRBJ1-1, with D hard to call. Between the trimmed V and J ends, which lost 0 bases and 1 base, there was a span of 7 bases. Germline V gene lookup returns CDR1 SGDLS and CDR2 YYNGEE. This CDR3 comprises 14 residues. The CDR3 reads CASSVDSWNTEAFF. CDR3 DNA: TGTGCCAGCAGCGTAGACAGCTGGAACACTGAAGCTTTCTTT. Full variable domain (outside the CDR3, taken from reference TRBV9 and TRBJ1-1): DSGVTQTPKHLITATGQRVTLRCSPRSGDLSVYWYQQSLDQGLQFLIQYYNGEERAKGNILERFSAQQFPDLHSELNLSSLELGDSALYFCASSVDSWNTEAFFGQGTRLTVV.

The V and J genes are TRBV3-1 (or the pseudogene TRBV3-2) and TRBJ1-6; D unresolved. The CDR3 is 16 residues long. CDR1 and CDR2 (germline): LGHDT, YNNKEL (reference sequence). V shed 1 base and J shed 10 bases, with 17 bases lying between them. CDR3 DNA: TGTGCCAGCAGCCAAGCCGGGTATTCGCGTGGCTCACCCCTCCACTTT. Protein sequence: CASSQAGYSRGSPLHF.

This CDR3 reads CASSQEGHEKLFF. DNA for the CDR3: TGCGCCAGCAGCCAAGAGGGCCATGAAAAACTGTTTTTT. J is TRBJ1-4 and V is TRBV4-1, with unresolved D. Per germline, CDR1 MGHRA and CDR2 YSYEKL. The CDR3 runs 13 residues. Trimming left V 0 bases short and J 6 bases short, with 5 bases between.